The source of this T cell receptor (beta chain) is a study of T cell changes during pregnancy in multiple sclerosis. V shed 0 bases and J 3 bases; nucleotides not matched to a gene: 3. CDR3 length: 14 amino acids. Germline V gene data show CDR1 as SGHRS and CDR2 as YFSETQ. Clones were sequenced by immunoSEQ multiplex PCR, and TCRdb holds only the in-frame ones, with some missing. There are more than 55,000 clones in the sample; around 90% occur only once, and about 6.4% lies in the top ten. This clone was detected once. The V call is TRBV5-1, the J call TRBJ2-7; 7 bases align to TRBD1. The sample in question was peripheral blood, obtained in the third trimester of pregnancy. The TCR comes from a female donor in good health, enrolled as a control in a pregnancy study. CDR3 loop: CASSLVPGGYEQYF. The CDR3 nucleotides read TGCGCCAGCAGCTTGGTTCCAGGGGGCTACGAGCAGTACTTC.